This T cell receptor (beta chain) originates from a study of shared clonotypes between healthy human individuals. Study information: There were three CD4 naive, three CD4 memory, two CD8 naive and one CD8 memory plates per donor.

The repertoire was sequenced with immunoSEQ multiplex PCR; TCRdb's copy has only in-frame clones and lacks some. The profile covers roughly 330,000 clones, with roughly 70% appearing a single time and around a tenth taken by the ten largest. CDR1 is LNHDA, CDR2 SQIVND, per germline (reference sequence). This CDR3 comprises 15 residues. Trimming took 9 bases from V and 1 from J; bases not matched to a gene: 7. This clone was seen more than once but under ten times. Its antigen is currently unknown. Study-wide results and limits: Sharing across four donors was highest in naive CD4 (roughly 5%) and lowest in memory CD8 (about 0.4%). What naive subsets generally showed was a larger estimated richness than memory subsets showed.

Sequenced input: memory CD4+ T cells sorted from blood. Subset of the sample: CD45RA-negative fraction. J is TRBJ2-1 and V is TRBV19, with 9 bases fitting TRBD2. The TCR originated in a young man in good health. This CDR3 is CASAIAGASYNEQFF. For the CDR3, the DNA is TGTGCCAGCGCCATAGCGGGAGCGTCCTACAATGAGCAGTTCTTC.